The 20 T cell receptor beta chains below were found in one sample sequenced in a study of control samples from healthy donors and cancer patients. Profiled with immunoSEQ multiplex PCR; TCRdb holds only in-frame clones, not every one. The sample shows approximately 150,000 clones, 94% of them seen only once. The sample consisted of blood. The receptors were sampled from a man aged 40-55 years in good health.

This chain uses TRBV5-8 with TRBJ1-4; D gene ambiguous. Trimming removed 4 bases at V and 7 bases at J, with 17 bases between. Germline V lookup: CDR1 SGHTS, CDR2 YDEGEE. The CDR3 runs to 15 residues. CDR3 amino acids: CASSHPASGFEKLFF. CDR3 DNA sequence: TGTGCCAGCAGCCACCCGGCGTCGGGGTTTGAAAAACTGTTTTTT.

This chain links TRBV29-1 with TRBJ2-1; TRBD2 aligns across 7 bases. Per the germline V gene, CDR1 is SQVTM and CDR2 is ANQGSEA. The CDR3 is made up of 12 amino acids. V gave up 4 bases and J gave up 7 bases; unmatched junction bases: 4. The CDR3 reads CSVGWEGNEQFF. The CDR3 DNA follows: TGCAGCGTTGGGTGGGAGGGAAATGAGCAGTTCTTC.

V gene TRBV18 combines with J gene TRBJ2-1; 8 bases are a match to TRBD2. V gave up 6 bases and J gave up 5 bases; unmatched junction bases: 15. The V gene's germline CDR1 is KGHSH and CDR2 LQKENI. The CDR3 length is 17 residues. The CDR3 loop reads CASSGLLAESLNNEQFF. Here the CDR3 DNA reads TGTGCCAGCTCGGGCCTACTAGCGGAGTCCCTTAACAATGAGCAGTTCTTC.

The CDR3 nucleotides read TGTGCCAGCAGGCTTGCAGATACGCAGTATTTT. It yields the protein CASRLADTQYF. The chain uses TRBV27 and TRBJ2-3; no reliable D call. V lost 6 bases to trimming and J lost 4 bases, with 5 bases between them. This CDR3 region has 11 residues. CDR1 is MNHEY, CDR2 SMNVEV, per germline (reference sequence).

The chain combines TRBV19 with TRBJ1-1, with 7 bases that match TRBD1. The CDR3 is made up of 15 amino acids. The V gene end was trimmed by 11 bases and the J gene end by 3 bases; junction bases not matched to a gene: 15. In germline, CDR1 is LNHDA, CDR2 SQIVND (reference sequence). Written as DNA, the CDR3 is TGTGCCGGATTAGACAGGGTAGGAGACTACACTGAAGCTTTCTTT. Amino acids: CAGLDRVGDYTEAFF.

This chain joins TRBV30 and TRBJ2-2; D gene uncertain. Germline-derived CDR1 and CDR2 are GTSNPN and SVGIG (reference sequence). The CDR3 spans 12 residues. V was clipped by 4 bases and J by 4 bases, with 7 bases between them. The CDR3: CAWTPGTGELFF. In DNA form, the CDR3 reads TGTGCCTGGACCCCCGGCACCGGGGAGCTGTTTTTT.

This clone was seen once. This chain joins TRBV7-3 and TRBJ2-5; TRBD2 agrees at 13 bases. Per the germline V gene, CDR1 is SGHTA and CDR2 is FQGTGA. The CDR3 has 16 amino acids. Losses at the gene ends were 4 bases for V and 5 bases for J; bases not matched to a gene: 7. CDR3 nucleotide sequence: TGTGCCAGCAGCTACGGGGGACTAGCGGGACGTGAGACCCAGTACTTC. Translated, it gives CASSYGGLAGRETQYF.

In its sample, this clone was seen once. V gene TRBV9 combines with J gene TRBJ1-5, with TRBD1 matching over 9 bases. Germline V gene sequence: CDR1 SGDLS, CDR2 YYNGEE. This CDR3 spans 20 amino acids. The J segment lost 6 bases and the V segment lost 6 bases, leaving 25 bases of the junction unmatched. The CDR3 loop reads CASTKDSGGQGLGLCQPQHF. In DNA form, the CDR3 reads TGTGCCAGCACCAAAGACTCAGGGGGACAGGGATTAGGTCTATGTCAGCCCCAGCATTTT.

The chain carries TRBV28 and TRBJ1-6, with D unclear. The V end was cut by 7 bases, the J end by 9 bases, with 13 bases between. From germline, CDR1 is MDHEN and CDR2 SYDVKM. The CDR3 runs to 13 residues. The CDR3: CASIQDAGSPLHF. In DNA, the CDR3 is TGTGCCAGCATTCAAGACGCCGGTTCACCCCTCCACTTT. The whole variable domain, remainder taken from reference TRBV28 and TRBJ1-6, is DVKVTQSSRYLVKRTGEKVFLECVQDMDHENMFWYRQDPGLGLRLIYFSYDVKMKEKGDIPEGYSVSREKKERFSLILESASTNQTSMYLCASIQDAGSPLHFGNGTRLTVT.

V is TRBV3-1 (or the pseudogene TRBV3-2) and J is TRBJ1-2; D is ambiguous. The CDR3 is made up of 15 amino acids. The germline gives CDR1 LGHDT, CDR2 YNNKEL (reference sequence). V was clipped by 1 base and J by 0 bases, with 9 bases between them. In DNA form, the CDR3 reads TGTGCCAGCAGCCAAGGAGGCAGAGCTAACTATGGCTACACCTTC. Translating gives CASSQGGRANYGYTF.

The J gene is TRBJ2-2, the V gene TRBV5-5; D gene uncertain. CDR1 is SGHKS and CDR2 is YYEKEE in the germline V gene (reference sequence). V lost 4 bases to trimming and J lost 3 bases, with 22 bases between them. This CDR3 is built from 18 residues. This CDR3 reads CASSHTMRWGEDTGELFF. In nucleotides, the CDR3 is TGTGCCAGCAGCCACACCATGAGGTGGGGTGAGGACACCGGGGAGCTGTTTTTT.

The count of this clone is one. This chain uses TRBV28 with TRBJ2-2; 9 nucleotides line up with TRBD2. Germline trimming cut 5 bases from V and 4 bases from J; bases unmatched to any gene: 14. The CDR3 is made up of 18 amino acids. Germline V gives CDR1 MDHEN, CDR2 SYDVKM. In nucleotides, the CDR3 is TGTGCCAGCAGTCCACGGGCCGGGACTAGCAAGAGCACCGGGGAGCTGTTTTTT. This encodes CASSPRAGTSKSTGELFF.

The genes are TRBV5-4 and TRBJ2-1; possibly TRBD1 for D (5 bases). Germline assignment: CDR1 SGHNT and CDR2 YYREEE (reference sequence). V was trimmed by 4 bases and J by 1 base, leaving 15 bases between them. The CDR3 totals 16 residues. CDR3 sequence reads: CASSSLNRNSYNEQFF. The CDR3 nucleotides are TGTGCCAGCAGCAGCCTCAACAGGAATTCCTACAATGAGCAGTTCTTC.

The V call is TRBV15, the J call TRBJ2-5; possibly TRBD1 for D (6 bases). Germline V lookup: CDR1 LNHNV, CDR2 YYDKDF (reference sequence). This CDR3 comprises 11 residues. The ends were cut back, 5 bases at V and 11 bases at J, with 12 bases in the middle. CDR3 nucleotide sequence: TGTGCCACCAGCGGGAGCAGGGGACAGTACTTC. Translation gives CATSGSRGQYF.

The chain uses TRBV18 and TRBJ1-5; D not resolved. Germline-derived CDR1 and CDR2 are KGHSH and LQKENI. CDR3 size: 16 residues. With 4 bases removed from V and 5 bases from J, the gap between germline ends came to 18 bases. CDR3 in amino acids: CASSRRATMYDQPQHF. In DNA, the CDR3 is TGTGCCAGCTCACGGAGGGCCACCATGTACGATCAGCCCCAGCATTTT.

The rearrangement joins TRBV11-2 to TRBJ2-1; tentatively, D is TRBD2 (7 bases). The CDR3 sequence is 17 residues long. Germline V gene lookup returns CDR1 SGHAT and CDR2 FQNNGV. Trimming took 4 bases from V and 6 from J, leaving 22 bases between them. As DNA, the CDR3 is TGTGCCAGCAGCTCCCTCCGCGGGCGGGGGCCCTTCAATGAGCAGTTCTTC. Translating gives CASSSLRGRGPFNEQFF.

The gene calls are TRBV5-5 and TRBJ1-3; possible D gene TRBD1, 5 bases. This CDR3 region has 16 residues. V lost 0 bases to trimming and J lost 0 bases, with 10 bases between them. In germline, CDR1 is SGHKS, CDR2 YYEKEE (reference sequence). CDR3 protein: CASSLVTASSGNTIYF. The CDR3 DNA is TGTGCCAGCAGCTTGGTGACAGCTAGCTCTGGAAACACCATATATTTT. The entire variable domain, with the rest obtained from reference TRBV5-5 and TRBJ1-3, is as follows: DAGVTQSPTHLIKTRGQQVTLRCSPISGHKSVSWYQQVLGQGPQFIFQYYEKEERGRGNFPDRFSARQFPNYSSELNVNALLLGDSALYLCASSLVTASSGNTIYFGEGSWLTVV.

This chain links TRBV24-1 with TRBJ1-5; 7 bases fit TRBD1. Germline V gene data show CDR1 as KGHDR and CDR2 as SFDVKD. The ends lost 8 bases at V and 6 bases at J; junction bases unmatched: 9. The CDR3 runs 14 residues. DNA of the CDR3: TGTGCCACCAACCAGACAGGGTGCGGTCAGCCCCAGCATTTT. Residues: CATNQTGCGQPQHF.

This chain uses TRBV27 with TRBJ2-7; a possible D gene is TRBD1 (8 bases). The V and J ends lost 3 bases and 3 bases respectively, with 12 bases between them. Looked up from germline, CDR1 is MNHEY and CDR2 is SMNVEV (reference sequence). This CDR3 has 14 residues. The CDR3 nucleotides are TGTGCCAGCAGTTTTACAGGGGGGGGCTACGAGCAGTACTTC. This sequence encodes CASSFTGGGYEQYF.

This chain connects TRBV30 to TRBJ1-1; a possible D gene is TRBD1 (6 bases). CDR3 length: 13 residues. Between the trimmed V and J ends, which lost 7 bases and 0 bases, there was a span of 12 bases. The germline CDR1 and CDR2 sequences are GTSNPN and SVGIG (reference sequence). The CDR3 region is CASPGTLNTEAFF. In DNA form, the CDR3 reads TGTGCCTCCCCCGGGACACTGAACACTGAAGCTTTCTTT. Together with reference TRBV30 and TRBJ1-1, the CDR3 gives the full variable domain: SQTIHQWPATLVQPVGSPLSLECTVEGTSNPNLYWYRQAAGRGLQLLFYSVGIGQISSEVPQNLSASRPQDRQFILSSKKLLLSDSGFYLCASPGTLNTEAFFGQGTRLTVV.